This TCR beta chain was identified in a study of shared clonotypes between healthy human individuals. Measured with immunoSEQ multiplex PCR; TCRdb has only the in-frame clones, and not every one. The sample lists fewer than 3 million clones, approximately 90% occurring once. Germline V gene lookup returns CDR1 SGHRS and CDR2 YFSETQ. CDR3 length: 13 residues. Trimming took 3 bases from V and 2 from J, leaving 8 bases between them. The clonotype originates from a man aged 18 to 30 in good health. Some clones in this sample may be carry-over from other donors' samples. The chain links TRBV5-1 to TRBJ2-5, with no clear D. The sequenced sample was naive CD4+ T cells from PBMCs. Specified subset: CD45RA+ positively selected. This chain's CDR3 is CASSSMGQETQYF. The CDR3 nucleotides read TGCGCCAGCAGCTCTATGGGTCAAGAGACCCAGTACTTC.